The 29 T cell receptor beta chains in this list originate from one sample, sequenced in a study of cytomegalovirus exposure and HLA in healthy donors. Assay used: immunoSEQ multiplex PCR; TCRdb lists only in-frame clones, some missing. The sample holds over 110,000 clones, more than 85% seen once. The sequenced sample was PBMCs. The source of these receptors is a man aged 18 to 35 in good health and CMV-seropositive.

The chain has TRBV11-2 and TRBJ2-1; tentatively, D is TRBD2 (5 bases). Germline CDR1 SGHAT, CDR2 FQNNGV. The CDR3 is made up of 12 amino acids. V was trimmed by 5 bases and J by 7 bases, leaving 9 bases between them. CDR3 coding DNA: TGTGCCAGCAGCCATCGGGGTAATGAGCAGTTCTTC. Protein: CASSHRGNEQFF.

The chain recombines TRBV9 with TRBJ2-1, with D perhaps matching TRBD1 (6 bases). The ends were cut back, 6 bases at V and 7 bases at J, with 14 bases in the middle. Germline-derived CDR1 and CDR2 are SGDLS and YYNGEE. The CDR3 runs to 13 residues. The CDR3: CASNNRVLNEQFF. Here the CDR3 DNA reads TGTGCCAGCAACAACAGGGTTTTGAATGAGCAGTTCTTC. Based on the CDR3 plus reference TRBV9 and TRBJ2-1, the full variable domain is DSGVTQTPKHLITATGQRVTLRCSPRSGDLSVYWYQQSLDQGLQFLIQYYNGEERAKGNILERFSAQQFPDLHSELNLSSLELGDSALYFCASNNRVLNEQFFGPGTRLTVL.

The table lists this clone with a few counts. The V and J genes are TRBV6-5 and TRBJ1-6; possibly TRBD1 for D (6 bases). From germline, CDR1 is MNHEY and CDR2 SVGAGI. V was shortened by 1 base and J by 7 bases, with 11 bases between the two germline ends. The CDR3 has 15 residues. The CDR3 DNA follows: TGTGCCAGCAGTTACTATCAGGGGCGGAATTCACCCCTCCACTTT. Its protein is CASSYYQGRNSPLHF.

The chain uses TRBV13 and TRBJ2-7; TRBD2 aligns across 7 bases. Trimming took 5 bases from V and 3 from J; bases not matched to a gene: 10. The CDR3 runs 15 residues. CDR1 and CDR2 from the germline V gene are PRHDT and FYEKMQ (reference sequence). The CDR3 region has the DNA TGTGCCAGCAGCGAACACGGGAGCGGGAACTACGAGCAGTACTTC. Protein: CASSEHGSGNYEQYF.

The chain has TRBV6-5 and TRBJ1-1; D is undetermined. V lost 6 bases, J lost 1 base, and 12 bases lay in between. Germline-derived CDR1 and CDR2 are MNHEY and SVGAGI. This CDR3 has 14 amino acids. The CDR3, as DNA: TGTGCCAGCAGCCATGTTGCCGGGAACACTGAAGCTTTCTTT. Its translation is CASSHVAGNTEAFF.

The CDR3 protein is CASSPTYREVNGELFF. In nucleotides, the CDR3 is TGTGCCAGCAGCCCCACGTACAGGGAAGTGAACGGGGAGCTGTTTTTT. The chain is built from TRBV5-4 and TRBJ2-2, with D tentatively TRBD1 (6 bases). Trimming took 4 bases from V and 7 from J, leaving 20 bases between them. Germline lookup yields CDR1 SGHNT and CDR2 YYREEE (reference sequence). The CDR3 extends over 16 amino acids.

This chain links TRBV10-1 with TRBJ2-1, with D tentatively TRBD1 (5 bases). CDR1 and CDR2 from the germline V gene are WNHNN and SYGVQD (reference sequence). This CDR3 comprises 15 residues. Deletions cut 0 bases from V and 7 bases from J, with 13 bases between. The CDR3 here is CASSESARGQNEQFF. Written as DNA, the CDR3 is TGCGCCAGCAGTGAGTCTGCTAGGGGCCAGAATGAGCAGTTCTTC.

The chain couples TRBV5-4 to TRBJ2-3; the match to TRBD1 covers 7 bases. CDR3 length: 15 amino acids. Germline lookup yields CDR1 SGHNT and CDR2 YYREEE (reference sequence). V was clipped by 4 bases and J by 2 bases; unmatched bases: 7. The CDR3 DNA sequence: TGTGCCAGCAGCCCGGACAGGTCCTACACAGATACGCAGTATTTT. Translation: CASSPDRSYTDTQYF.

The CDR3 sequence: CARSDRESIYSNQPQHF. CDR3 sequence (DNA): TGTGCCAGATCCGACAGGGAATCGATTTATAGCAATCAGCCCCAGCATTTT. The chain employs TRBV27 and TRBJ1-5; 7 bases map to TRBD1. V lost 9 bases, J lost 0 bases, and 14 bases stayed unmatched. The CDR3 sequence is 17 residues long. Germline assignment: CDR1 MNHEY and CDR2 SMNVEV (reference sequence).

Remarks on this clone: At one end the junction does not follow the germline gene, possibly because of a read error. The genes are TRBV7-2 and TRBJ2-5, with D possibly TRBD1 on 6 matching bases. CDR1 is SGHTA and CDR2 is FQGNSA in the germline V gene. CDR3 length: 15 amino acids. In nucleotides, the CDR3 is TGTGCCAGCAGCTTCAAGTGGACAGCCCAAGGGACCCAGTACTTC. Protein sequence: CASSFKWTAQGTQYF.

This chain links TRBV11-3 with TRBJ2-5; 7 bases line up with TRBD2. The germline gives CDR1 SGHNT, CDR2 YENEEA. CDR3 length equals 15 residues. J gave up 1 base and V 1 base, and 3 bases lay outside the gene matches. The CDR3 DNA sequence: TGTGCCAGCAGCTTAGGACTAGCTGTCCAAGAGACCCAGTACTTC. Protein product: CASSLGLAVQETQYF. The complete variable domain, with remaining parts taken from reference TRBV11-3 and TRBJ2-5, reads EAGVVQSPRYKIIEKKQPVAFWCNPISGHNTLYWYLQNLGQGPELLIRYENEEAVDDSQLPKDRFSAERLKGVDSTLKIQPAELGDSAVYLCASSLGLAVQETQYFGPGTRLLVL.

The chain employs TRBV6-4 and TRBJ1-5; the match to TRBD1 covers 8 bases. CDR1 is MRHNA, CDR2 SNTAGT, per germline. Trimming at V came to 6 bases and at J to 4 bases, leaving 5 bases not matched to a gene. This CDR3 has 14 residues. DNA for the CDR3: TGTGCCAGCAGCGCGACAGGGGAAAATCAGCCCCAGCATTTT. It is translated as CASSATGENQPQHF.

The chain recombines TRBV5-4 with TRBJ1-3; 8 nucleotides agree with TRBD1. CDR3 size: 15 residues. Germline V gives CDR1 SGHNT, CDR2 YYREEE (reference sequence). Unmatched junction bases numbered 3, after V lost 4 bases and J lost 0 bases. CDR3 residues: CASSPDRASGNTIYF. The CDR3 DNA follows: TGTGCCAGCAGCCCGGACAGGGCCTCTGGAAACACCATATATTTT. The variable domain in full, with the rest retrieved from reference TRBV5-4 and TRBJ1-3, is ETGVTQSPTHLIKTRGQQVTLRCSSQSGHNTVSWYQQALGQGPQFIFQYYREEENGRGNFPPRFSGLQFPNYSSELNVNALELDDSALYLCASSPDRASGNTIYFGEGSWLTVV.

The chain is built from TRBV6-6 and TRBJ1-2, with 10 bases matching TRBD1. Germline loops: CDR1 MNHNY, CDR2 SVGAGI (reference sequence). The CDR3 covers 13 residues. V trimming: 7 bases; J trimming: 8 bases; junction bases outside the gene matches: 7. DNA for the CDR3: TGTGCCAGCACCACCGGGACAGGGGTCGGCTACACCTTC. Encoded protein: CASTTGTGVGYTF.

The CDR3 bases are TGTGCCAGCAGCCTATACCACGGGACAATGGGCCTTGAGCAGTTCTTC. As protein: CASSLYHGTMGLEQFF. The chain is built from TRBV9 and TRBJ2-1; possible D gene TRBD1, 6 bases. The germline CDR1 and CDR2 sequences are SGDLS and YYNGEE. The CDR3 has 16 residues. Trimming cost V 4 bases and J 9 bases, with 23 bases left between them. The full variable domain, completed using reference TRBV9 and TRBJ2-1, is DSGVTQTPKHLITATGQRVTLRCSPRSGDLSVYWYQQSLDQGLQFLIQYYNGEERAKGNILERFSAQQFPDLHSELNLSSLELGDSALYFCASSLYHGTMGLEQFFGPGTRLTVL.

This clone has a single count. This chain joins TRBV18 and TRBJ2-7; the D gene is possibly TRBD2 (6 bases). This CDR3 is 12 amino acids long. V lost 6 bases to trimming and J lost 6 bases, with 12 bases between them. CDR1 and CDR2 from the germline V gene are KGHSH and LQKENI. CDR3: CASSAGTSEQYF. CDR3 bases: TGTGCCAGCTCGGCCGGGACTTCCGAGCAGTACTTC. The full variable domain, rest sourced from reference TRBV18 and TRBJ2-7, is NAGVMQNPRHLVRRRGQEARLRCSPMKGHSHVYWYRQLPEEGLKFMVYLQKENIIDESGMPKERFSAEFPKEGPSILRIQQVVRGDSAAYFCASSAGTSEQYFGPGTRLTVT.

CDR3 sequence: CASSEEAGGVDTQYF. CDR3 bases: TGTGCCAGCAGTGAAGAAGCGGGAGGGGTAGATACGCAGTATTTT. The chain employs TRBV2 and TRBJ2-3, with 10 bases aligning to TRBD2. J was trimmed by 5 bases and V by 1 base; bases with no gene match: 3. This CDR3 has 15 residues. Germline V gives CDR1 SNHLY, CDR2 FYNNEI.

V is TRBV7-9 and J is TRBJ1-1; D might be TRBD1 (5 bases). V dropped 3 bases and J dropped 2 bases, with 7 bases sitting between them. Germline assignment: CDR1 SEHNR and CDR2 FQNEAQ (reference sequence). The CDR3 totals 13 residues. CDR3 loop: CASSFQGNTEAFF. CDR3 coding DNA: TGTGCCAGCAGCTTCCAGGGTAACACTGAAGCTTTCTTT.

The chain combines TRBV27 with TRBJ1-1; TRBD1 matches at 8 bases. V lost 6 bases, J lost 3 bases, and 18 bases stayed unmatched. This CDR3 has 18 amino acids. Germline-derived CDR1 and CDR2 are MNHEY and SMNVEV (reference sequence). The CDR3 reads CASSSFPDREVGYTEAFF. Written as DNA, the CDR3 is TGTGCCAGCAGCAGCTTCCCGGACAGGGAAGTGGGGTACACTGAAGCTTTCTTT.

This rearrangement joins TRBV29-1 to TRBJ2-3; 13 nucleotides line up with TRBD2. V dropped 1 base and J dropped 5; count of bases not matched to a gene: 6. CDR3 length: 16 amino acids. Germline-derived CDR1 and CDR2 are SQVTM and ANQGSEA. The chain's CDR3 is CSVEGLAGGQGDTQYF. The CDR3, as DNA: TGCAGCGTTGAAGGACTAGCGGGGGGTCAGGGAGATACGCAGTATTTT.

This clone showed up just a few times. The chain couples TRBV7-9 to TRBJ1-4; 8 positions agree with TRBD1. With 3 bases clipped from V and 5 bases from J, the junction kept 2 bases outside the gene matches. The CDR3 sequence is 14 residues long. The V gene's germline CDR1 is SEHNR and CDR2 FQNEAQ (reference sequence). DNA of the CDR3: TGTGCCAGCAGCTTGGGACAGGTGAATGAAAAACTGTTTTTT. It encodes CASSLGQVNEKLFF. Based on the CDR3 plus reference TRBV7-9 and TRBJ1-4, the full variable domain is DTGVSQNPRHKITKRGQNVTFRCDPISEHNRLYWYRQTLGQGPEFLTYFQNEAQLEKSRLLSDRFSAERPKGSFSTLEIQRTEQGDSAMYLCASSLGQVNEKLFFGSGTQLSVL.

This clone is a singleton in its sample. The chain recombines TRBV11-3 with TRBJ2-1, with 8 bases matching TRBD2. The CDR3 sequence is 15 residues long. V was clipped by 3 bases and J by 8 bases; unmatched bases: 9. Germline V gene lookup returns CDR1 SGHNT and CDR2 YENEEA. CDR3 nucleotides: TGTGCCAGCAGCTTTCGGGGGGGCCGAGGCGATGAGCAGTTCTTC. Encoded protein: CASSFRGGRGDEQFF.

CDR3 nucleotides: TGTGCCAGCGTTCCAAACCGCTGGACTAGCGGGAACAATGAGCAGTTCTTC. Protein sequence: CASVPNRWTSGNNEQFF. This chain connects TRBV11-2 to TRBJ2-1; 12 positions match TRBD2. The trim removed 8 bases at V and 5 bases at J, leaving 13 bases unmatched. This CDR3 region has 17 residues. Germline loops: CDR1 SGHAT, CDR2 FQNNGV.

This rearrangement joins TRBV2 to TRBJ2-7; TRBD1 might be the D (6 bases). The CDR3 contains 14 residues. Germline loops: CDR1 SNHLY, CDR2 FYNNEI. V was shortened by 2 bases and J by 4 bases, with 12 bases between the two germline ends. The CDR3 DNA sequence: TGTGCCAGCAGTGAATTGGACAGTATATACGAGCAGTACTTC. This codes for CASSELDSIYEQYF. Full variable domain (outside the CDR3, taken from reference TRBV2 and TRBJ2-7): EPEVTQTPSHQVTQMGQEVILRCVPISNHLYFYWYRQILGQKVEFLVSFYNNEISEKSEIFDDQFSVERPDGSNFTLKIRSTKLEDSAMYFCASSELDSIYEQYFGPGTRLTVT.

The chain joins TRBV2 to TRBJ1-1; 9 positions agree with TRBD1. V gave up 6 bases and J gave up 6 bases; unmatched junction bases: 5. The CDR3 covers 13 residues. Germline assignment: CDR1 SNHLY and CDR2 FYNNEI. CDR3 sequence reads: CASSRDREAEAFF. CDR3 bases: TGTGCCAGCAGCCGGGACAGGGAAGCTGAAGCTTTCTTT.

The chain links TRBV27 to TRBJ2-7; TRBD1 is a possible D gene (6 bases). The CDR3 covers 14 residues. Germline V gene data show CDR1 as MNHEY and CDR2 as SMNVEV (reference sequence). Trimming left V 2 bases short and J 4 bases short, with 12 bases between. Here the CDR3 DNA reads TGTGCCAGCAGTTTAGGGTCAGGGGCTTACGAGCAGTACTTC. As protein: CASSLGSGAYEQYF.

A note on this clone: Other DNA sequences from this sample encode an identical CDR3 as well. This chain links TRBV6-5 with TRBJ1-1; D remains ambiguous. V was shortened by 6 bases and J by 4 bases, with 15 bases between the two germline ends. CDR3 length: 14 residues. The germline CDR1 and CDR2 sequences are MNHEY and SVGAGI. The CDR3 DNA follows: TGTGCCAGCAGGCGATTAGGAGAGGGCACTGAAGCTTTCTTT. It encodes CASRRLGEGTEAFF.

This clone is a singleton in its sample. The chain couples TRBV10-2 to TRBJ2-5; TRBD2 might be the D (6 bases). V was trimmed by 9 bases and J by 6 bases, leaving 20 bases between them. In germline, CDR1 is WSHSY, CDR2 SAAADI. The CDR3 is made up of 14 amino acids. CDR3 DNA: TGCGCCAGTTCCGGGACTCCCGCCATGAAGACCCAGTACTTC. It is translated as CASSGTPAMKTQYF.

The chain employs TRBV29-1 and TRBJ2-7, with D tentatively TRBD2 (6 bases). V shed 1 base and J shed 4 bases, with 11 bases lying between them. The CDR3 is 13 residues long. CDR1 and CDR2 from the germline V gene are SQVTM and ANQGSEA. The CDR3 here is CSVEVPGVYEQYF. The CDR3 DNA follows: TGCAGCGTTGAAGTTCCGGGGGTTTACGAGCAGTACTTC.